This T cell receptor (beta chain) stems from a study of shared clonotypes between healthy human individuals (dated by TCRdb to 2020 to 2022). As for the study more broadly: The cohort comprised a couple of women and a few men aged 18 to 49 years. To increase sequencing depth and limit assay-specific biases, TCR repertoire library preparation and sequencing were carried out by different laboratories using diverse techniques. Between about 0.85 and 9.5 billion PBMCs per donor were obtained by leukapheresis. The study deeply sequenced blood TCR repertoires of about 5 healthy adults to estimate repertoire size and the extent of clonotype sharing between individuals. For each donor, three plates each were used for CD4 naive and CD4 memory, two plates were used for CD8 naive, and one plate was used for CD8 memory. On the study overall, not on this receptor specifically: Larger estimated clonotype richness was generally found for naive subsets than for memory subsets. Sampling was restricted to blood, and TCR repertoires in tissues likely differ from the TCR repertoires found in blood. About 5% of naive CD4, around 3.6% of naive CD8, approximately 2.2% of memory CD4, and approximately 0.4% of memory CD8 clonotypes were shared across several donors. Rarefaction of sorted-subset datasets indicated incomplete sequencing despite the large sequencing depth. Because the study included only a small number of donors, the genetic and exposure-history diversity represented was limited. Pairwise subsampling indicated that sequencing depth was expected to affect the degree of clonotype sharing among donors. Compared with non-shared clonotypes, the clonotypes found in all four sorted-subset donors had higher generation probabilities.

CD8 naive samples were obtained by positive selection for CCR7 among CD45RO-negative cells, yielding a CD45RA+CCR7+ population from which TemRA cells were excluded. The donors were healthy, HIV-negative adults with no recently reported acute infections or vaccinations. Only Caucasian adults living in Nashville, Tennessee, USA were represented among the donors. Blood was obtained by leukapheresis, after which PBMCs were separated by Ficoll-Histopaque density gradient centrifugation and cryopreserved in liquid nitrogen vapor phase. Analytical flow cytometry was used to check the purity and quantity of every magnetically sorted T cell population. Each sorted fraction had its genomic DNA isolated and then quantified by UV absorbance on a Nanodrop 2000c. On this clone: Its antigen remains undetermined. No base qualities exist here, and no much larger clone lies one base off it.

The V end gives up 6 bases and the J end 5 bases, leaving 4 bases in the junction not matched to a gene. The CDR3 measures 13 amino acids from cysteine to phenylalanine. The only DNA kept is the CDR3, 39 bases in frame from the first base. CDR1 is given as MNHEY and CDR2 as SMNVEV, both from the germline V gene (reference sequence). Using the deep immunoSEQ assay, multiplex PCR amplified TCR CDR3 regions from genomic DNA. Extracted genomic DNA from each cell subset was distributed evenly across all wells of several immunoSEQ 96-well plates, and each plate was treated as a replicate. For sorted subsets, about 200 ng genomic DNA, equal to some 28,000 T cell genomes, was loaded into each replicate PCR. Purified libraries were quantified with a Qubit 3.0 fluorometer, sized on a Bioanalyzer 2100, and re-quantified with the KAPA Library Quantification kit. Every immunoSEQ 96-well plate was sequenced on a dedicated single-read 150-cycle Illumina NextSeq 550 flow cell. The published analysis was carried out like this. Because the immunoSEQ output included only junctional sequences and no quality scores, the filtering could not be the same as the filtering used for full-length reads. To assign V/J genes and CDR3, sequences were annotated against IMGT germline references using PyIR, a Python wrapper for IgBLAST v1.9. Reads with weak V/J assignments (E-value above 1e-6), missing CDR3, stop codons, out-of-frame junctions, or ambiguous translated residues were removed. V3J clonotypes were defined as sequences sharing the same inferred V gene, J gene, and CDR3 amino acid sequence. Percentage overlap between repertoires was calculated by dividing the number of shared unique clonotypes by the size of the smaller repertoire. Richness of each repertoire was evaluated using RTK rarefaction, the Chao1 estimator, and Recon v2.1 estimates of unobserved clonotypes. Generation probabilities for all TCRbeta clonotypes obtained by the gDNA method from a few donors were computed using OLGA. TCRdb retrieved this table from immuneACCESS and kept in-frame rearrangements only. Not all clones are present; in checked studies, unresolved V genes account for under half, and no reason is known for the remainder. The DNA was the basis for D and trimming; V, J and clone size are from that table. In this sample the table shows about 2 million clones, about 95% of which occur a single time. Roughly 1% of the sample is held by the ten biggest clonotypes.

The sequence derives from a man between 18 and 29 years old in good health. The V gene is TRBV27 and the J gene is TRBJ2-7, and 10 junctional nucleotides match TRBD2. Sample: naive CD8+ T cells sorted from blood. Reading the label with the study, this specimen's cell subset or site is: CD45RA+CCR7+. The bases read TGTGCCAGCAGCGGGACTAGCGTGGACGAGCAGTACTTC. Translation gives CASSGTSVDEQYF.